This TCR beta chain appears in the sequencing data of a study of persistence of HIV-infected CD4 T cells. Study-level results: Antigen-responding cells were enriched for degenerate expanded CDR3beta sequences.

Lysates of CMV-infected fibroblasts at about 10 ug/mL stimulated these cells. Sorting selected CD4+ T cells upregulating both CD40 ligand and CD69. Sequencing used immunoSEQ version 4 in survey mode. Clones were sequenced by immunoSEQ multiplex PCR, and TCRdb holds only the in-frame ones, with some missing. The table shows approximately 5,000 clones, with roughly 60% occurring only once. As for this clone: The antigen remains unidentified.

The sequencing here drew on CD4+ T cells sorted from PBMCs after roughly 18-hour stimulation, taken from a patient who received antiretroviral therapy. The TCR sequence derives from an adult man with HIV who was CMV-seropositive.

CDR3 in amino acids: CASSVDQAESYEQYF. DNA for the CDR3: TGTGCCAGCAGCGTAGATCAAGCGGAGTCCTACGAGCAGTACTTC. V and J are TRBV9 and TRBJ2-7, with D perhaps matching TRBD2 (5 bases). V was clipped by 0 bases and J by 1 base, with 11 bases between them. In germline, CDR1 is SGDLS, CDR2 YYNGEE. CDR3 length equals 15 residues.